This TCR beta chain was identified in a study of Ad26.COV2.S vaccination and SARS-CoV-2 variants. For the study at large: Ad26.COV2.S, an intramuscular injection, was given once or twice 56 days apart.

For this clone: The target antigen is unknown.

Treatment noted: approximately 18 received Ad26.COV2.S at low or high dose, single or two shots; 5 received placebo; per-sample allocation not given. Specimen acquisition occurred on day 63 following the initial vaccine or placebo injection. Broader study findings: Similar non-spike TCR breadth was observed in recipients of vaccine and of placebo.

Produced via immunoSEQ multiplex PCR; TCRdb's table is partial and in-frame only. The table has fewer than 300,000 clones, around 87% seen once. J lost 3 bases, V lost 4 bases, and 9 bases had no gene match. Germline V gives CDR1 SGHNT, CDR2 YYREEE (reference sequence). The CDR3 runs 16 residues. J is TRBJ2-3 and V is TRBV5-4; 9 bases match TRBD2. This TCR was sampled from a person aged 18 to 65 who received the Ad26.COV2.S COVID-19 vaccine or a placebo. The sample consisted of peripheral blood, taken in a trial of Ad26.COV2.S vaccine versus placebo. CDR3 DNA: TGTGCCAGCAGCCCAGGGAGAAGCGGGAGGACAGATACGCAGTATTTT. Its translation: CASSPGRSGRTDTQYF.